This TCR beta chain was found in a study of blood T cells in healthy people across ages. The CDR3 runs 14 residues. J was trimmed by 7 bases and V by 5 bases; bases with no gene match: 7. In germline, CDR1 is SGHTA, CDR2 FQGNSA. PCR was performed a second time for roughly 6 to 12 cycles using a sample-barcoded 5' primer and a J-beta primer mix. TCRdb fed the 5' RACE reads into MiXCR, producing one record per CDR3 protein. Of over 450,000 distinct CDR3 sequences listed, 24% are singletons. This sample was also put to use in a study of T cells of mothers and their children.

The origin of this receptor is a boy younger than 18 in good health. Sequencing input: blood. The J gene is TRBJ1-2, the V gene TRBV7-2; 10 bases are shared with TRBD1. CDR3 protein: CASSQDRGQAGYTF. CDR3 coding DNA: TGTGCCAGCAGCCAAGACAGGGGGCAGGCTGGCTACACCTTC.